What follows is one T cell receptor beta chain and its context. Its specificity is not known. These data originate in a study of T cells in localized non-small cell lung cancer. Assay: immunoSEQ multiplex PCR; the TCRdb copy retains only in-frame clones and omits some. The table shows tens of thousands of clones, with roughly 90% occurring only once. General study points: For the top 100 tumor clones, a median roughly 53 also appeared in adjacent lung. Peak T cell clonality was found in uninvolved adjacent lung, exceeding tumor. Tumor samples were not multi-region, leaving intratumor heterogeneity unexcluded.

From germline, CDR1 is SNHLY and CDR2 FYNNEI. Trimming removed 6 bases at V and 0 bases at J, with 15 bases between. CDR3 size: 16 residues. This TCR came from a man between 40 and 69 years old with stage II lung adenocarcinoma. This sequence joins TRBV2 and TRBJ1-5, with D unclear. Here the sequenced sample was PBMCs, taken before any cancer treatment. CDR3 sequence reads: CASSRSLVDSNQPQHF. DNA for the CDR3: TGTGCCAGCAGCCGATCTCTGGTAGATAGCAATCAGCCCCAGCATTTT.